The 31 T cell receptor beta chains below were found in one sample sequenced in a study. TCRdb used MiXCR to reprocess the 5' RACE reads, holding one entry per CDR3 protein. The repertoire holds 12,000 or so distinct CDR3 sequences, with approximately 50% as singletons. The sorted Tregs were CD4+CD25+CD127-/low cells. The specimen was tumor-infiltrating Tregs sorted from the breast tumor. These receptors originate from a female donor with breast cancer.

This clonotype was recorded only once. This chain uses TRBV10-3 with TRBJ2-3; D is perhaps TRBD2 (6 bases). Near its end, the DNA agrees better with TRBJ2-7, so the J call may be wrong. CDR1 is ENHRY, CDR2 SYGVKD, per germline. The CDR3 covers 17 residues. This chain's CDR3 is CAISEAPPGAIRAEQYV. The DNA of the CDR3 is TGTGCCATCAGTGAGGCGCCCCCGGGAGCAATACGCGCCGAGCAGTACGTC.

The chain has TRBV4-2 and TRBJ2-1; TRBD2 matches 11 bases. V was clipped by 3 bases and J by 7 bases; unmatched bases: 5. The CDR3 spans 15 residues. Germline assignment: CDR1 LGHNA and CDR2 YNFKEQ. CDR3 in DNA: TGTGCCAGCAGCCATAGCGGGAGGGCCCTTAATGAGCAGTTCTTC. Translated: CASSHSGRALNEQFF.

This clonotype was detected a few times. The chain carries TRBV6-6 and TRBJ2-7; D remains ambiguous. From germline, CDR1 is MNHNY and CDR2 SVGAGI (reference sequence). This CDR3 is built from 12 residues. V was shortened by 6 bases and J by 3 bases, with 9 bases between the two germline ends. For the CDR3, the DNA is TGTGCCAGCAGAGAGTATTACTACGAGCAGTACGTC. The encoded protein is CASREYYYEQYV.

This clonotype has only a few counts. CDR3 sequence reads: CASSQDWGVGNTIYF. The CDR3 coding sequence is TGCGCCAGCAGCCAAGATTGGGGAGTTGGAAACACCATATATTTT. This rearrangement joins TRBV4-1 to TRBJ1-3; D ambiguous. CDR3 length: 15 residues. Trimming pared 0 bases from V and 3 bases from J, leaving 9 bases between. The germline gives CDR1 MGHRA, CDR2 YSYEKL.

This chain uses TRBV20-1 with TRBJ1-5; D uncertain. The length of the CDR3 is 14 residues. CDR1 is DFQATT, CDR2 SNEGSKA, per germline (reference sequence). The V gene lost 7 bases and the J gene lost 2 bases, with 15 bases spanning the gap. DNA for the CDR3: TGCAGTGGTACCTACACCGTCGGCAATCAGCCCCAGCATTTT. It specifies CSGTYTVGNQPQHF.

This clonotype is medium-sized (0.01 to 0.1%). This chain joins TRBV6-5 and TRBJ1-2, with 8 bases fitting TRBD1. The V gene end was trimmed by 0 bases and the J gene end by 0 bases; junction bases not matched to a gene: 9. The germline gives CDR1 MNHEY, CDR2 SVGAGI. CDR3 length: 18 amino acids. The CDR3 reads CASSYSRQQGESNYGYTF. The CDR3 DNA reads TGTGCCAGCAGTTACTCGAGGCAACAGGGGGAATCTAACTATGGCTACACCTTC.

The V call is TRBV3-1, the J call TRBJ1-4; TRBD1 agrees at 7 bases. The CDR3 loop spans 15 amino acids. Germline CDR1 is LGHDT and CDR2 is YNNKEL (reference sequence). V lost 4 bases and J lost 0; bases outside the gene matches: 2. CDR3 protein: CASSLGQATNEKLFF. The CDR3 bases are TGTGCCAGCAGCCTCGGACAGGCAACTAATGAAAAACTGTTTTTT. Full variable domain (outside the CDR3, taken from reference TRBV3-1 and TRBJ1-4): DTAVSQTPKYLVTQMGNDKSIKCEQNLGHDTMYWYKQDSKKFLKIMFSYNNKELIINETVPNRFSPKSPDKAHLNLHINSLELGDSAVYFCASSLGQATNEKLFFGSGTQLSVL.

V usage is TRBV19 and J usage is TRBJ1-1; D call uncertain. Germline V gene lookup returns CDR1 LNHDA and CDR2 SQIVND (reference sequence). Between the trimmed V and J ends, which lost 3 bases and 0 bases, there was a span of 14 bases. This CDR3 contains 16 residues. In DNA, the CDR3 is TGTGCCAGTAGTATTCGTGCCCCCCATATGAACACTGAAGCTTTCTTT. Protein: CASSIRAPHMNTEAFF.

The J gene is TRBJ2-2, the V gene TRBV4-2; D uncertain. This CDR3 is 16 amino acids long. Germline V lookup: CDR1 LGHNA, CDR2 YNFKEQ. V lost 0 bases, J lost 0 bases, and 8 bases lay in between. The CDR3 region is CASSQELEANTGELFF. In nucleotides, the CDR3 is TGTGCCAGCAGCCAAGAGTTAGAGGCGAACACCGGGGAGCTGTTTTTT.

This clonotype has just a few counts. CDR3 region: CSAPWGQGASGANVLTF. The CDR3 DNA sequence: TGCAGTGCTCCTTGGGGACAGGGAGCTTCTGGGGCCAACGTCCTGACTTTC. The chain combines TRBV20-1 with TRBJ2-6; 9 bases fit TRBD1. Germline values: CDR1 DFQATT, CDR2 SNEGSKA (reference sequence). The V and J ends lost 5 bases and 1 base, in that order; junction bases with no gene match: 9. The CDR3 extends over 17 amino acids.

This clonotype was seen only a few times. V gene TRBV29-1 combines with J gene TRBJ1-2; 7 bases match TRBD1. Trimming took 3 bases from V and 4 from J; bases not matched to a gene: 5. Germline CDR1 and CDR2: SQVTM and ANQGSEA. The CDR3 has 13 amino acids. The DNA of the CDR3 is TGCAGCGTTGATCCACAGGGGCGCTATGGCTACACCTTC. Translating gives CSVDPQGRYGYTF.

This rearrangement joins TRBV4-3 to TRBJ2-1, with D perhaps matching TRBD2 (6 bases). CDR1 and CDR2 (germline): LGHNA, YSLEER. The CDR3 is made up of 15 amino acids. V gave up 3 bases and J gave up 2 bases, with 11 bases separating them. The CDR3 loop is CASSHFPGAYNEQFF. Here the CDR3 DNA reads TGCGCCAGCAGCCACTTTCCGGGAGCCTACAATGAGCAGTTCTTC.

This chain links TRBV28 with TRBJ2-3; possible D gene TRBD1, 6 bases. In germline, CDR1 is MDHEN, CDR2 SYDVKM. The V end was cut by 3 bases, the J end by 10 bases, with 20 bases between. This CDR3 is built from 15 residues. The DNA for the CDR3 is TGTGCCAGCAGTTTTTTCGGGACATCCTCCCTCTCGCAGTATTTT. Translation gives CASSFFGTSSLSQYF.

This clonotype is termed medium-sized (0.01 to 0.1%). This sequence joins TRBV6-2 or TRBV6-3 and TRBJ2-2; TRBD1 matches 8 bases. Germline assignment: CDR1 MNHEY and CDR2 SVGEGT. This CDR3 is 14 amino acids long. V gave up 8 bases and J gave up 3 bases; unmatched junction bases: 5. In DNA, the CDR3 is TGTGCCAGCGGAAAGACAGGGGACACCGGGGAGCTGTTTTTT. Its protein product is CASGKTGDTGELFF.

This sequence joins TRBV28 and TRBJ2-5, with TRBD1 matching 8 bases. The trim removed 8 bases at V and 5 bases at J, leaving 19 bases unmatched. The germline V gene has CDR1 MDHEN and CDR2 SYDVKM. This CDR3 region has 17 residues. The CDR3 protein is CASGPRTGQKGSETQYF. Written as DNA, the CDR3 is TGTGCCAGCGGTCCACGGACAGGGCAGAAAGGCTCTGAGACCCAGTACTTC.

The J gene is TRBJ1-1, the V gene TRBV15; D possibly corresponds to TRBD1 (6 bases). The ends were cut back, 1 base at V and 7 bases at J, with 19 bases in the middle. CDR3 size: 16 residues. Germline-derived CDR1 and CDR2 are LNHNV and YYDKDF (reference sequence). The CDR3 protein is CATSRGSLGAGVEAFF. The CDR3 coding sequence is TGTGCCACCAGCAGAGGGTCTTTGGGGGCCGGTGTTGAAGCTTTCTTT. Full variable domain (missing parts from reference TRBV15 and TRBJ1-1): DAMVIQNPRYQVTQFGKPVTLSCSQTLNHNVMYWYQQKSSQAPKLLFHYYDKDFNNEADTPDNFQSRRPNTSFCFLDIRSPGLGDTAMYLCATSRGSLGAGVEAFFGQGTRLTVV.

The chain employs TRBV7-6 and TRBJ2-3; 11 bases line up with TRBD2. Germline trimming cut 4 bases from V and 1 base from J; bases unmatched to any gene: 4. The CDR3 contains 16 residues. Germline V gene sequence: CDR1 SGHVS, CDR2 FNYEAQ. The CDR3 protein is CASSSLAGGGTDTQYF. The CDR3 nucleotides are TGTGCCAGCAGCTCTCTAGCGGGAGGCGGCACAGATACGCAGTATTTT.

Regarding this clonotype: The junction and the germline gene differ at one end; a read error may be behind it. This chain joins TRBV7-2 and TRBJ1-6; unclear D gene. This CDR3 spans 16 amino acids. Germline V CDR1 and CDR2: SGHTA, FQGNSA. The CDR3 loop is CASSLVVGEPNSPPHF. The DNA of the CDR3 is TGTGCCAGCAGCTTAGTTGTTGGGGAACCCAATTCACCCCCCCACTTT.

The rearrangement uses TRBV29-1 and TRBJ2-1; no reliable D call. Between the trimmed V and J ends, which lost 3 bases and 6 bases, there was a span of 15 bases. CDR3 length: 14 amino acids. Germline V gives CDR1 SQVTM, CDR2 ANQGSEA. CDR3 in DNA: TGCAGCGTTGAGGACCCCGCTGTTGGCAATGAGCAGTTCTTC. This sequence encodes CSVEDPAVGNEQFF.

The chain joins TRBV6-5 to TRBJ2-2; D remains ambiguous. Trimming removed 4 bases at V and 6 bases at J, with 12 bases between. The CDR3 sequence is 14 residues long. CDR1 and CDR2 (germline): MNHEY, SVGAGI. The CDR3 reads CASSFSPVAGELFF. For the CDR3, the DNA is TGTGCCAGCAGTTTCTCCCCAGTCGCCGGGGAGCTGTTTTTT.

This clonotype was recorded only once. This sequence joins TRBV24-1 and TRBJ2-1, with a weak D call TRBD2 (6 bases). Trimming cost V 2 bases and J 9 bases, with 13 bases left between them. This CDR3 has 14 amino acids. Germline loops: CDR1 KGHDR, CDR2 SFDVKD. The CDR3 loop reads CATSDSGESIEQFF. Written as DNA, the CDR3 is TGTGCCACCAGTGATTCGGGAGAATCGATTGAGCAGTTCTTC.

V gene TRBV6-6 combines with J gene TRBJ2-1; 11 nucleotides align to TRBD2. Germline lookup yields CDR1 MNHNY and CDR2 SVGAGI (reference sequence). This CDR3 has 17 amino acids. With 0 bases clipped from V and 4 bases from J, the junction kept 5 bases outside the gene matches. The CDR3 coding sequence is TGTGCCAGCAGTTACTCCGGGACTAGCGGAGTGTACAATGAGCAGTTCTTC. Protein product: CASSYSGTSGVYNEQFF.

The table lists this clonotype with a few counts. One junction end does not reproduce the germline sequence, and a read error may be involved. This sequence joins TRBV4-3 and TRBJ2-7; D may be TRBD1 or TRBD2 (5 bases each). This CDR3 contains 13 residues. Germline V lookup: CDR1 LGHNA, CDR2 YSLEER. CDR3 sequence: CASSRDSGYPPLF. CDR3 bases: TGCGCCAGCAGCCGTGACAGCGGATATCCACCCCTCTTC.

V is TRBV20-1 and J is TRBJ1-6, with D unresolved. The CDR3 is 13 residues long. Germline lookup yields CDR1 DFQATT and CDR2 SNEGSKA (reference sequence). Trimming cost V 3 bases and J 10 bases, with 13 bases left between them. The DNA of the CDR3 is TGCAGTGCTAGTCCAGAGAAGAAGTCACCCCTCCACTTT. Translated, it gives CSASPEKKSPLHF.

This clonotype was detected only a few times. The CDR3 DNA reads TGTGCCAGCAGACCCGGACTAGCCAACATTCAGTACTTC. Protein sequence: CASRPGLANIQYF. The chain is built from TRBV12-3 or TRBV12-4 and TRBJ2-4; 8 positions agree with TRBD2. This CDR3 is 13 amino acids long. V lost 6 bases, J lost 7 bases, and 5 bases stayed unmatched.

To note about this clonotype: The junction and the germline gene differ at one end; a read error may be behind it. The chain has TRBV7-3 and TRBJ2-1, with TRBD2 matching over 11 bases. The CDR3 runs to 15 residues. Germline loops: CDR1 SGHTA, CDR2 FQGTGA. This CDR3 is CASSLRLAGYNEQSF. The CDR3 DNA follows: TGTGCCAGCAGCTTAAGACTAGCGGGATACAATGAGCAGTCCTTC.

The rearrangement uses TRBV7-2 and TRBJ1-1; unclear D gene. Germline V gene data show CDR1 as SGHTA and CDR2 as FQGNSA. Between the trimmed V and J ends, which lost 0 bases and 4 bases, there was a span of 9 bases. The CDR3 extends over 14 amino acids. In nucleotides, the CDR3 is TGTGCCAGCAGCTTAGCGAAGGGTTTCACTGAAGCTTTCTTT. Protein product: CASSLAKGFTEAFF.

The chain couples TRBV29-1 to TRBJ2-5, with D hard to call. From germline, CDR1 is SQVTM and CDR2 ANQGSEA. The CDR3 is 14 residues long. Trimming took off 4 bases at V and 1 base at J, with 13 bases between the two ends. CDR3 sequence (DNA): TGCAGCGTTGGTTATGTTCAGTCCCAAGAGACCCAGTACTTC. This sequence encodes CSVGYVQSQETQYF.

This clonotype showed up just a few times. J is TRBJ2-1 and V is TRBV18; D is perhaps TRBD2 (6 bases). The CDR3 sequence is 12 residues long. Germline loops: CDR1 KGHSH, CDR2 LQKENI. The ends were cut back, 3 bases at V and 7 bases at J, with 7 bases in the middle. The CDR3 DNA reads TGTGCCAGCTCACCGGGGAGGAATGAGCAGTTCTTC. This encodes CASSPGRNEQFF.

This clonotype has only a few counts. The chain uses TRBV12-3 or TRBV12-4 and TRBJ1-2, with D perhaps TRBD1 (5 bases). V was trimmed by 4 bases and J by 4 bases, leaving 10 bases between them. This CDR3 has 13 amino acids. DNA for the CDR3: TGTGCCAGCAGTTCCTCCGGGGGCTATGGCTACACCTTC. It translates to CASSSSGGYGYTF.

The gene calls are TRBV18 and TRBJ2-1; no definite D call. V was cut by 3 bases and J by 4 bases, with 19 bases left in between. The CDR3 length is 17 residues. The germline gives CDR1 KGHSH, CDR2 LQKENI. Here the CDR3 DNA reads TGTGCCAGCTCACCGGGGATGGGCCAACAATTATACAATGAGCAGTTCTTC. The encoded protein is CASSPGMGQQLYNEQFF.